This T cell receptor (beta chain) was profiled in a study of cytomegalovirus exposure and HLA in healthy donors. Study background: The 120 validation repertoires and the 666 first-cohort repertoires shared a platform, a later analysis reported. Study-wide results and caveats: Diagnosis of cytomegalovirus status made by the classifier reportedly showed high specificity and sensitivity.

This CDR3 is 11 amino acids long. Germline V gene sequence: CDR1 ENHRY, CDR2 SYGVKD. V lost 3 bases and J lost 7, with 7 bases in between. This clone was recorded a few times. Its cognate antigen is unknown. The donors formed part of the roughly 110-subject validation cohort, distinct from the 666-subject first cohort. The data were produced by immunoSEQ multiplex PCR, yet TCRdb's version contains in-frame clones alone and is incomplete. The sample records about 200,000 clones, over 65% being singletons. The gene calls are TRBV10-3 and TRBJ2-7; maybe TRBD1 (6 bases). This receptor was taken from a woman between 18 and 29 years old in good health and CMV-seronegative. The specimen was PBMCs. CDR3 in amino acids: CAISEDREQYF. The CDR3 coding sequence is TGTGCCATCAGTGAAGACAGGGAGCAGTACTTC.